This entry concerns a single TCR beta chain. PCR or immunohistochemistry showed mismatch repair deficiency in every enrolled patient. The sample comes from a study of PD-1 blockade in mismatch repair-deficient tumors. Study in general: Patients had around twelve mismatch repair-deficient cancer types, all previously treated and progressing.

TCRdb keeps only in-frame clones here, not all; method: immunoSEQ multiplex PCR. Of tens of thousands of clones in the sample, 70% to 80% were seen once. V was clipped by 5 bases and J by 4 bases, with 14 bases between them. CDR1 PRHDT and CDR2 FYEKMQ come from the germline V gene (reference sequence). The CDR3 is made up of 14 amino acids. The sample was peripheral blood, taken 4 weeks after starting pembrolizumab. This chain connects TRBV13 to TRBJ1-2; D is perhaps TRBD1 (5 bases). The sequence was collected from an adult with mismatch repair-deficient cancer. The CDR3 DNA reads TGTGCCAGCAGCCTTAGTGGGGGTAGCTATGGCTACACCTTC. It specifies CASSLSGGSYGYTF.